The next 27 T cell receptor beta chains were all read from a single sample in a study of Tregs in tolerant kidney transplant recipients. The data were produced by immunoSEQ multiplex PCR, yet TCRdb's version contains in-frame clones alone and is incomplete. The sample has roughly 120,000 clones, around nine tenths seen once. The source material was CD4+ T cells from blood. The receptors originated from a human donor in good health.

This clone was found once. Within the sample, other DNA sequences also encode this same CDR3. V usage is TRBV5-6 and J usage is TRBJ2-3, with D perhaps given as TRBD1 or TRBD2 (5 bases each). The CDR3 covers 13 residues. CDR1 and CDR2 (germline): SGHDT, YYEEEE. V was clipped by 0 bases and J by 6 bases, with 8 bases between them. CDR3: CASSLGGTDTQYF. DNA of the CDR3: TGTGCCAGCAGCTTGGGAGGGACGGATACGCAGTATTTT. Together with reference TRBV5-6 and TRBJ2-3, the CDR3 gives the full variable domain: DAGVTQSPTHLIKTRGQQVTLRCSPKSGHDTVSWYQQALGQGPQFIFQYYEEEERQRGNFPDRFSGHQFPNYSSELNVNALLLGDSALYLCASSLGGTDTQYFGPGTRLTVL.

The genes are TRBV30 and TRBJ1-2; possible D gene TRBD1, 5 bases. The CDR3 has 11 amino acids. Germline V gene sequence: CDR1 GTSNPN, CDR2 SVGIG (reference sequence). Trimming removed 0 bases from V and 7 bases from J, with 6 bases in between. Here the CDR3 reads CAWSVGPGYTF. The CDR3 bases are TGTGCCTGGAGTGTGGGACCTGGCTACACCTTC.

The chain links TRBV7-9 to TRBJ2-7, with D possibly being TRBD2 (5 bases). This CDR3 is 14 amino acids long. Looked up from germline, CDR1 is SEHNR and CDR2 is FQNEAQ (reference sequence). Trimming cost V 2 bases and J 1 base, with 9 bases left between them. The CDR3: CASSLPSRSYEQYF. Here the CDR3 DNA reads TGTGCCAGCAGCTTACCTAGCAGATCCTACGAGCAGTACTTC.

The CDR3 loop reads CASSLVWTGETQYF. The DNA of the CDR3 is TGTGCCAGCAGCTTAGTGTGGACAGGAGAGACCCAGTACTTC. The rearrangement links TRBV11-2 to TRBJ2-5; TRBD1 matches 7 bases. V lost 1 base and J lost 4; bases outside the gene matches: 3. The germline CDR1 and CDR2 sequences are SGHAT and FQNNGV. The CDR3 is 14 residues long.

This sequence joins TRBV6-6 and TRBJ1-2; perhaps TRBD1 as D (6 bases). V was shortened by 4 bases and J by 8 bases, with 14 bases between the two germline ends. The CDR3 is 13 amino acids. Looked up from germline, CDR1 is MNHNY and CDR2 is SVGAGI (reference sequence). The CDR3 coding sequence is TGTGCCAGCAGTTCAAACGACAGGTTCGGCTACACCTTC. Translation gives CASSSNDRFGYTF.

This sequence joins TRBV7-9 and TRBJ1-1; D is uncertain. V was shortened by 3 bases and J by 5 bases, with 10 bases between the two germline ends. The CDR3 loop spans 13 amino acids. CDR1 SEHNR and CDR2 FQNEAQ come from the germline V gene (reference sequence). CDR3: CASSFKMGTEAFF. The CDR3 nucleotides are TGTGCCAGCAGCTTTAAGATGGGGACTGAAGCTTTCTTT.

The rearrangement links TRBV7-2 to TRBJ2-7, with D uncertain. Germline CDR1 reads SGHTA; CDR2 reads FQGNSA. Trimming took 7 bases from V and 4 from J, leaving 17 bases between them. The CDR3 contains 14 residues. This CDR3 is CASTSSGFWYEQYF. The CDR3 DNA reads TGTGCCAGCACATCTAGTGGGTTCTGGTACGAGCAGTACTTC. The full variable domain, rest sourced from reference TRBV7-2 and TRBJ2-7, is GAGVSQSPSNKVTEKGKDVELRCDPISGHTALYWYRQSLGQGLEFLIYFQGNSAPDKSGLPSDRFSAERTGGSVSTLTIQRTQQEDSAVYLCASTSSGFWYEQYFGPGTRLTVT.

The rearrangement links TRBV30 to TRBJ1-4; D uncertain. The CDR3 length is 10 residues. Germline V gene lookup returns CDR1 GTSNPN and CDR2 SVGIG (reference sequence). V lost 5 bases, J lost 4 bases, and 2 bases lay in between. Here the CDR3 reads CAWGNEKLFF. In nucleotides, the CDR3 is TGTGCCTGGGGTAATGAAAAACTGTTTTTT.

The table lists this clone with a count of one. This sequence joins TRBV7-3 and TRBJ1-2; 7 bases are a match to TRBD1. This CDR3 is built from 15 residues. V lost 0 bases to trimming and J lost 6 bases; unmatched junction nucleotides: 7. The germline CDR1 and CDR2 sequences are SGHTA and FQGTGA. The CDR3 loop reads CASSLTRGTVHGYTF. The CDR3 DNA is TGTGCCAGCAGCTTAACGCGTGGGACAGTCCATGGCTACACCTTC. The complete variable domain, with remaining parts taken from reference TRBV7-3 and TRBJ1-2, reads GAGVSQTPSNKVTEKGKYVELRCDPISGHTALYWYRQSLGQGPEFLIYFQGTGAADDSGLPNDRFFAVRPEGSVSTLKIQRTERGDSAVYLCASSLTRGTVHGYTFGSGTRLTVV.

V and J are TRBV18 and TRBJ2-7; TRBD1 aligns across 9 bases. This CDR3 is 15 amino acids long. Trimming took 5 bases from V and 1 from J; bases not matched to a gene: 6. The germline CDR1 and CDR2 sequences are KGHSH and LQKENI. CDR3 region: CASSAGQGSSYEQYF. For the CDR3, the DNA is TGTGCCAGCTCAGCCGGACAGGGGTCATCCTACGAGCAGTACTTC.

The J gene is TRBJ2-3, the V gene TRBV15; D is possibly TRBD2 (5 bases). Germline V gene sequence: CDR1 LNHNV, CDR2 YYDKDF (reference sequence). CDR3 length equals 14 residues. The V end lost 1 base, the J end lost 0 bases, and 5 bases lay between the germline ends. The CDR3 reads CATSRGGSTDTQYF. CDR3 nucleotide sequence: TGTGCCACCAGCAGAGGAGGGAGCACAGATACGCAGTATTTT. The variable domain in full, completed from reference TRBV15 and TRBJ2-3, reads DAMVIQNPRYQVTQFGKPVTLSCSQTLNHNVMYWYQQKSSQAPKLLFHYYDKDFNNEADTPDNFQSRRPNTSFCFLDIRSPGLGDTAMYLCATSRGGSTDTQYFGPGTRLTVL.

In nucleotides, the CDR3 is TGTGCCTGGAGTGGTCGAGGACAGGGGGCGCGTCTTGGTAATGAAAAACTGTTTTTT. Translated, it gives CAWSGRGQGARLGNEKLFF. The chain combines TRBV30 with TRBJ1-4, with 11 bases lining up with TRBD1. CDR1 is GTSNPN and CDR2 is SVGIG in the germline V gene (reference sequence). The CDR3 covers 19 residues. Trimming cost V 1 base and J 4 bases; bases outside gene matches: 14.

The V and J genes are TRBV7-6 and TRBJ1-2, with D unresolved. The germline CDR1 and CDR2 sequences are SGHVS and FNYEAQ. The CDR3 consists of 15 residues. The V end lost 3 bases, the J end lost 0 bases, and 11 bases lay between the germline ends. Here the CDR3 reads CASSLGPGTNYGYTF. CDR3 bases: TGTGCCAGCAGCTTGGGTCCGGGAACTAACTATGGCTACACCTTC.

The CDR3 nucleotides read TGTGCCAGTATCAGGCGGGGGGCGAACACCGGGGAGCTGTTTTTT. Translation gives CASIRRGANTGELFF. The chain uses TRBV19 and TRBJ2-2; 8 bases agree with TRBD2. The CDR3 contains 15 residues. Germline lookup yields CDR1 LNHDA and CDR2 SQIVND (reference sequence). V was pared by 7 bases and J by 0 bases, with 4 bases of the junction left unmatched.

The chain uses TRBV7-9 and TRBJ1-1, with 9 bases fitting TRBD1. V was pared by 5 bases and J by 2 bases, with 18 bases of the junction left unmatched. The CDR3 is 19 residues long. CDR1 and CDR2 (germline): SEHNR, FQNEAQ (reference sequence). CDR3 amino acids: CASSPPLAGQGPRNTEAFF. CDR3 bases: TGTGCCAGCAGCCCCCCCTTGGCGGGACAGGGACCCAGAAACACTGAAGCTTTCTTT.

The V call is TRBV11-2, the J call TRBJ2-1; 8 bases fit TRBD1. The CDR3 spans 15 residues. The V and J ends lost 5 bases and 4 bases, in that order; junction bases with no gene match: 7. CDR1 and CDR2 (germline): SGHAT, FQNNGV. The CDR3 coding sequence is TGTGCCAGCAGCCCCGGACAGGGATGGTACAATGAGCAGTTCTTC. Protein sequence: CASSPGQGWYNEQFF.

This rearrangement joins TRBV27 to TRBJ1-1, with D possibly matching TRBD1 (6 bases). Germline V CDR1 and CDR2: MNHEY, SMNVEV (reference sequence). V was shortened by 6 bases and J by 1 base, with 9 bases between the two germline ends. This CDR3 has 13 residues. For the CDR3, the DNA is TGTGCCAGCAGGGAGGGACAGAACACTGAAGCTTTCTTT. The encoded protein is CASREGQNTEAFF.

This chain uses TRBV11-1 with TRBJ2-1; no definite D call. Looked up from germline, CDR1 is SGHAT and CDR2 is FQDESV (reference sequence). Trimming took 0 bases from V and 5 from J, leaving 5 bases between them. This CDR3 contains 13 residues. In DNA, the CDR3 is TGTGCCAGCAGCTTAGCCCCAGACAATGAGCAGTTCTTC. This translates into CASSLAPDNEQFF. Complete variable domain (other parts from reference TRBV11-1 and TRBJ2-1): EAEVAQSPRYKITEKSQAVAFWCDPISGHATLYWYRQILGQGPELLVQFQDESVVDDSQLPKDRFSAERLKGVDSTLKIQPAELGDSAMYLCASSLAPDNEQFFGPGTRLTVL.

V is TRBV7-3 and J is TRBJ1-1, with 10 bases fitting TRBD1. The ends lost 4 bases at V and 4 bases at J; junction bases unmatched: 6. The length of the CDR3 is 15 residues. In germline, CDR1 is SGHTA, CDR2 FQGTGA. In DNA form, the CDR3 reads TGTGCCAGCAGCTCCCTGGGGACAGGGGCCACTGAAGCTTTCTTT. Translated: CASSSLGTGATEAFF.

This rearrangement joins TRBV5-4 to TRBJ2-7; weak D call: TRBD2 (7 bases). The germline gives CDR1 SGHNT, CDR2 YYREEE (reference sequence). This CDR3 contains 17 residues. The germline V and J ends were trimmed by 0 bases and 0 bases, with 16 bases remaining between them. The CDR3 loop is CASSLGGGGSLSYEQYF. The CDR3 bases are TGTGCCAGCAGCTTGGGGGGGGGCGGGAGCCTCTCCTACGAGCAGTACTTC.

The chain employs TRBV6-5 and TRBJ2-4; no clear D. The CDR3 sequence is 15 residues long. V was pared by 2 bases and J by 1 base, with 9 bases between. CDR1 is MNHEY, CDR2 SVGAGI, per germline. Here the CDR3 DNA reads TGTGCCAGCAGTTACGGGGTTTGGGCCAAAAACATTCAGTACTTC. Its protein is CASSYGVWAKNIQYF.

The J gene is TRBJ2-1, the V gene TRBV7-6; 9 nucleotides agree with TRBD1. CDR3 length equals 15 residues. The germline V gene encodes CDR1 SGHVS and CDR2 FNYEAQ. Trimming at V came to 1 base and at J to 9 bases, leaving 7 bases not matched to a gene. CDR3 sequence: CASSLGGQGLTEQFF. CDR3 bases: TGTGCCAGCAGCTTAGGGGGACAGGGTTTGACTGAGCAGTTCTTC.

V gene TRBV11-2 combines with J gene TRBJ2-2; 10 bases map to TRBD2. Germline values: CDR1 SGHAT, CDR2 FQNNGV. The length of the CDR3 is 17 residues. Trimming removed 2 bases from V and 1 base from J; junction bases left unmatched: 4. CDR3 amino acids: CASSLFSGRLNTGELFF. The CDR3 coding sequence is TGTGCCAGCAGCTTATTTAGCGGGAGGTTGAACACCGGGGAGCTGTTTTTT.

The chain links TRBV5-1 to TRBJ1-4, with TRBD1 matching over 7 bases. V was pared by 4 bases and J by 4 bases, with 7 bases of the junction left unmatched. The CDR3 contains 15 residues. The germline gives CDR1 SGHRS, CDR2 YFSETQ. In DNA form, the CDR3 reads TGCGCCAGCAGCCAAGAGGGACAGATTAATGAAAAACTGTTTTTT. This encodes CASSQEGQINEKLFF.

This clone turned up a few times. The chain combines TRBV11-3 with TRBJ2-2; 14 bases are a match to TRBD2. This CDR3 has 19 amino acids. Germline V gives CDR1 SGHNT, CDR2 YENEEA. V trimming: 5 bases; J trimming: 1 base; junction bases outside the gene matches: 9. CDR3 amino acids: CASSRGTSGGALNTGELFF. The CDR3 region has the DNA TGTGCCAGCAGCCGGGGGACTAGCGGGGGAGCCTTGAACACCGGGGAGCTGTTTTTT.

This chain connects TRBV11-1 to TRBJ1-1, with 9 bases identical to TRBD1. J gave up 1 base and V 6 bases, and 6 bases lay outside the gene matches. The CDR3 loop spans 15 amino acids. Germline V gene sequence: CDR1 SGHAT, CDR2 FQDESV (reference sequence). The CDR3: CASRPRDRENTEAFF. Written as DNA, the CDR3 is TGTGCCAGCAGGCCTAGGGACAGGGAGAACACTGAAGCTTTCTTT. Full variable domain (outside the CDR3, taken from reference TRBV11-1 and TRBJ1-1): EAEVAQSPRYKITEKSQAVAFWCDPISGHATLYWYRQILGQGPELLVQFQDESVVDDSQLPKDRFSAERLKGVDSTLKIQPAELGDSAMYLCASRPRDRENTEAFFGQGTRLTVV.

The V call is TRBV4-1, the J call TRBJ2-2; 12 nucleotides match TRBD2. The V and J ends lost 2 bases and 1 base, in that order; junction bases with no gene match: 11. Germline assignment: CDR1 MGHRA and CDR2 YSYEKL. This CDR3 spans 20 amino acids. The CDR3 region has the DNA TGCGCCAGCAGCCAATGGTTCACTAGCGGGGGGTCGGGGAACACCGGGGAGCTGTTTTTT. Its translation: CASSQWFTSGGSGNTGELFF.